A selection of T cell receptor beta chains follows, all from one sample in a study of shared clonotypes between healthy human individuals. Clones were read by immunoSEQ multiplex PCR, and TCRdb kept only the in-frame ones, dropping some. Altogether millions of clones are present, over 85% being singletons, with the ten largest covering 0.11% to 0.15%. The sequenced sample was naive CD4+ T cells sorted from blood. The receptors shown here come from a man aged 18 to 30 in good health. CDR3s include the opening cysteine and the closing phenylalanine or tryptophan.

J | V | CDR3
TRBJ1-4 | TRBV7-9 | CASSQGQGNEKLFF
TRBJ2-7 | TRBV6-4 | CASSPLGKERKYEQYF
TRBJ2-1 | TRBV5-1 | CASSPEGLAGMKQFF
TRBJ1-5 | TRBV6-1 | CASSEVGGYNQPQHF
TRBJ2-5 | TRBV19 | CASRRGLGETQYF
TRBJ2-3 | TRBV6-5 | CASSYRGRDTDTQYF
TRBJ1-1 | TRBV7-2 | CASSPTSGVEAFF
TRBJ1-6 | TRBV7-8 | CASSLVGQWGSPLHF
TRBJ2-7 | TRBV5-8 | CASTISDTYEQYF
TRBJ2-3 | TRBV30 | CAWSAGRTGTQYF
TRBJ2-1 | TRBV6-4 | CASSDSRGGEQFF
TRBJ2-7 | TRBV19 | CASSNTVSSYEQYF
TRBJ2-1 | TRBV4-3 | CASSQDISLAGFDNEQFF
TRBJ2-7 | TRBV30 | CAWDDLGQGGTYEQYF
TRBJ2-5 | TRBV6-5 | CASSYSSRTGRETQYF
TRBJ2-1 | TRBV7-3 | CASSLIGFSGEQFF
TRBJ1-6 | TRBV18 | CASSPWADSPLHF
TRBJ2-3 | TRBV27 | CASSDPGTSGTDTQYF
TRBJ2-2 | TRBV7-6 | CASSHRLAGGATGELFF
TRBJ1-1 | TRBV19 | CASSLDTEAFF
TRBJ2-5 | TRBV21-1 | CASSKFVGGAQSQETQYF
TRBJ1-1 | TRBV5-1 | CASRGQDDTEAFF
TRBJ2-2 | TRBV4-2 | CASSQEWRDPNGGELFF
TRBJ1-6 | TRBV18 | CASSSWANNSPLHF
TRBJ2-3 | TRBV4-2 | CASSQMRANTQYF
TRBJ1-2 | TRBV4-3 | CASSQDRGHNYGYTF